This TCR beta chain was retrieved from a study of blood T cell repertoires in COVID-19. Across the study: The United States, Italy and Spain provided the acute and convalescent COVID-19 samples.

Per the germline V gene, CDR1 is SEHNR and CDR2 is FQNEAQ (reference sequence). After removal of 4 bases from V and 0 bases from J, the junction contained 7 bases not matched to a gene. The CDR3 spans 19 residues. Study processing details: Nucleated cell counts were estimated from reference gene primer amplification. Sequencing was performed with immunoSEQ multiplex PCR; in TCRdb, only in-frame clones are kept and a portion is missing. V, J and clone size derive from that table, while D and trimming were established from the DNA sequence. The sample records some 190,000 clones, 80% to 90% being singletons.

V usage is TRBV7-9 and J usage is TRBJ2-1; 15 nucleotides line up with TRBD2. Source material: peripheral blood. This clonotype originated in a man between 18 and 35 years old with active or convalescent COVID-19. The CDR3 protein is CASSYSGLAGGSSYNEQFF. The CDR3 DNA reads as TGTGCCAGCAGCTACTCGGGACTAGCGGGAGGCAGCTCCTACAATGAGCAGTTCTTC.